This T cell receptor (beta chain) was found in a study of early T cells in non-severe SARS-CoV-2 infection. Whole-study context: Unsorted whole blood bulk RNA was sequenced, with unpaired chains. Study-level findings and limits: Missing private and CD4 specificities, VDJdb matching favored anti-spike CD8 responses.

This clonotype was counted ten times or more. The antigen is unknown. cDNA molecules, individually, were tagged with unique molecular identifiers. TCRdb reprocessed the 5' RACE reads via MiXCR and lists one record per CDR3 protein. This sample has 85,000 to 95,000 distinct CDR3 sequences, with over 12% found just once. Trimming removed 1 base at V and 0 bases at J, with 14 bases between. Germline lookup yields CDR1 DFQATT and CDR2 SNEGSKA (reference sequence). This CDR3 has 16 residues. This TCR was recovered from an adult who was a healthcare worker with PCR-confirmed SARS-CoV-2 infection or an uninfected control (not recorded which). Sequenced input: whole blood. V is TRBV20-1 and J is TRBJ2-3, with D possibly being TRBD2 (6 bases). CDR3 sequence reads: CSARAFGRESTDTQYF. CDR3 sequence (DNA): TGCAGTGCTAGAGCTTTTGGGCGGGAAAGCACAGATACGCAGTATTTT.